This TCR beta chain was identified in a study of identical twins. Findings and caveats of the study: Invariant populations such as MAIT and iNKT cells could partly muddle zero-insertion analyses. Fewer insertions characterized abundant cord blood beta clonotypes, whereas memory repertoires showed none.

On this clonotype itself: The antigen is not known.

Healthy Caucasians made up all donors. Trimming shortened V by 5 bases and J by 5 bases, and 14 bases separated the two germline ends. The CDR3 loop spans 13 amino acids. Germline assignment: CDR1 DFQATT and CDR2 SNEGSKA (reference sequence). A universal primer site was incorporated via template switching, and the cDNA contained unique molecular identifiers. TCRdb independently ran MiXCR on the 5' RACE reads; one entry per CDR3 protein. This table holds 350,000 to 400,000 distinct CDR3 sequences, approximately 8.7% found once. The sample consisted of naive T cells sorted from blood. The chain recombines TRBV20-1 with TRBJ2-3; D uncertain. The sequence was collected from a woman aged 45 to 65 in good health. CDR3 bases: TGCAGTGCTGGCCTATTAGTGAGAGATACGCAGTATTTT. It codes for CSAGLLVRDTQYF.